The 18 T cell receptor beta chains given below trace back to one sample, sequenced in a study of cytomegalovirus exposure and HLA in healthy donors. The study ran its PCR with 60 Vbeta and 13 Jbeta primers. The protocol was immunoSEQ multiplex PCR, while the TCRdb copy is restricted to in-frame clones and leaves out a portion. Of approximately 120,000 clones in the sample, around three quarters were seen once. Material: PBMCs. Source of these receptors: a woman aged 60 to 75 in good health and CMV-seropositive.

V usage is TRBV6-6 and J usage is TRBJ1-3, with 7 bases aligning to TRBD1. V lost 0 bases, J lost 7 bases, and 6 bases stayed unmatched. Germline V lookup: CDR1 MNHNY, CDR2 SVGAGI (reference sequence). CDR3 length: 15 residues. Here the CDR3 DNA reads TGTGCCAGCAGTTACTCTGCGCAGGGGGGCAACACCATATATTTT. It yields the protein CASSYSAQGGNTIYF.

This clone was seen more than once but under ten times. The rearrangement uses TRBV6-5 and TRBJ1-2, with D possibly matching TRBD1 (6 bases). V lost 10 bases, J lost 2 bases, and 14 bases lay in between. The CDR3 runs 13 residues. CDR1 and CDR2 (germline): MNHEY, SVGAGI. CDR3 residues: CATKPGHNYGYTF. In DNA, the CDR3 is TGTGCCACAAAACCGGGACACAACTATGGCTACACCTTC.

V usage is TRBV13 and J usage is TRBJ1-1; D perhaps matches TRBD1 (6 bases). Trimming took 5 bases from V and 4 from J, leaving 14 bases between them. The CDR3 totals 14 residues. CDR1 PRHDT and CDR2 FYEKMQ come from the germline V gene (reference sequence). DNA for the CDR3: TGTGCCAGCAGCCCACAGGGTGTCGTCACTGAAGCTTTCTTT. Translated, it gives CASSPQGVVTEAFF.

The chain couples TRBV29-1 to TRBJ1-1, with 8 nucleotides matching TRBD1. The CDR3 consists of 14 residues. CDR1 SQVTM and CDR2 ANQGSEA come from the germline V gene. The V gene end was trimmed by 6 bases and the J gene end by 7 bases; junction bases not matched to a gene: 13. The CDR3 region is CSVGRGQGKNEAFF. Here the CDR3 DNA reads TGCAGCGTCGGCCGTGGACAGGGTAAGAATGAAGCTTTCTTT.

V usage is TRBV19 and J usage is TRBJ1-2; the D gene is possibly TRBD1 (6 bases). Trimming took off 4 bases at V and 3 bases at J, with 15 bases between the two ends. The CDR3 is 15 amino acids. Germline loops: CDR1 LNHDA, CDR2 SQIVND (reference sequence). The CDR3 loop reads CASSKQGGGDYGYTF. Written as DNA, the CDR3 is TGTGCCAGTAGTAAACAGGGCGGTGGGGACTATGGCTACACCTTC.

The chain employs TRBV30 and TRBJ1-1; D is unclear. Germline V gene data show CDR1 as GTSNPN and CDR2 as SVGIG (reference sequence). The CDR3 is 12 amino acids. The germline V and J ends were trimmed by 3 bases and 6 bases, with 11 bases remaining between them. The CDR3: CAWSPLASEAFF. Written as DNA, the CDR3 is TGTGCCTGGAGCCCCCTAGCCTCTGAAGCTTTCTTT. Full variable domain (missing parts from reference TRBV30 and TRBJ1-1): SQTIHQWPATLVQPVGSPLSLECTVEGTSNPNLYWYRQAAGRGLQLLFYSVGIGQISSEVPQNLSASRPQDRQFILSSKKLLLSDSGFYLCAWSPLASEAFFGQGTRLTVV.

This chain joins TRBV5-1 and TRBJ2-5; TRBD1 is a possible D gene (5 bases). V gave up 4 bases and J gave up 2 bases, with 12 bases separating them. Germline assignment: CDR1 SGHRS and CDR2 YFSETQ. The CDR3 consists of 14 residues. DNA for the CDR3: TGCGCCAGCAGCATCGGACAACTGCAAGAGACCCAGTACTTC. Amino acids: CASSIGQLQETQYF.

This rearrangement joins TRBV2 to TRBJ1-1; no clear D. Deletions cut 6 bases from V and 2 bases from J, with 16 bases between. This CDR3 comprises 15 residues. Germline CDR1 and CDR2: SNHLY and FYNNEI. CDR3 in amino acids: CASRVRQGLNTEAFF. CDR3 coding DNA: TGTGCCAGCAGAGTCCGACAAGGCTTAAACACTGAAGCTTTCTTT.

This clone appeared a single time. The chain recombines TRBV5-1 with TRBJ2-7; possible D gene TRBD1, 6 bases. Trimming took 4 bases from V and 6 from J, leaving 17 bases between them. Germline loops: CDR1 SGHRS, CDR2 YFSETQ. The CDR3 length is 14 residues. The CDR3 loop is CASSTGQIPGEQYF. The CDR3 DNA follows: TGCGCCAGCAGCACGGGACAAATTCCGGGCGAGCAGTACTTC. The whole variable domain, remainder taken from reference TRBV5-1 and TRBJ2-7, is KAGVTQTPRYLIKTRGQQVTLSCSPISGHRSVSWYQQTPGQGLQFLFEYFSETQRNKGNFPGRFSGRQFSNSRSEMNVSTLELGDSALYLCASSTGQIPGEQYFGPGTRLTVT.

This clone was counted only a few times. The V and J genes are TRBV2 and TRBJ2-5, with a possible D match to TRBD1 (6 bases). V lost 4 bases and J lost 5, with 14 bases in between. CDR3 length equals 14 residues. Germline CDR1 reads SNHLY; CDR2 reads FYNNEI. Here the CDR3 DNA reads TGTGCCAGCAGTGGCGTAGGGGGAAGGGAGACCCAGTACTTC. Protein sequence: CASSGVGGRETQYF. Combining the CDR3 with reference TRBV2 and TRBJ2-5 gives the whole variable domain EPEVTQTPSHQVTQMGQEVILRCVPISNHLYFYWYRQILGQKVEFLVSFYNNEISEKSEIFDDQFSVERPDGSNFTLKIRSTKLEDSAMYFCASSGVGGRETQYFGPGTRLLVL.

This chain links TRBV6-5 with TRBJ2-5, with a weak D call TRBD1 (5 bases). The end of the DNA fits TRBJ2-7 better, so the J call may be wrong. CDR1 is MNHEY and CDR2 is SVGAGI in the germline V gene. This CDR3 contains 14 residues. The CDR3 region has the DNA TGTGCCAGCAGACCAGGGATGAGCGCCTACGAGCAGTACTTC. Translating it yields CASRPGMSAYEQYF.

The chain uses TRBV6-5 and TRBJ2-5, with a weak D call TRBD2 (6 bases). Matching the DNA end better, TRBJ2-7 makes the J call doubtful. The CDR3 totals 15 residues. Germline CDR1 and CDR2: MNHEY and SVGAGI. The CDR3 sequence is CASSYAASASYEQYF. The CDR3 nucleotides are TGTGCCAGCAGTTACGCGGCTAGCGCCTCCTACGAGCAGTACTTC.

V and J are TRBV7-9 and TRBJ2-1; D is uncertain. The germline V and J ends were trimmed by 2 bases and 12 bases, with 8 bases remaining between them. CDR3 size: 11 residues. Germline lookup yields CDR1 SEHNR and CDR2 FQNEAQ (reference sequence). The CDR3 DNA is TGTGCCAGCAGCTTACGCCCCGGGCAGTTCTTC. It translates to CASSLRPGQFF.

The V and J genes are TRBV5-5 and TRBJ2-7, with TRBD1 as a possible D gene (6 bases). Germline-derived CDR1 and CDR2 are SGHKS and YYEKEE (reference sequence). The CDR3 covers 14 residues. V lost 3 bases and J 7 bases, leaving 17 bases between the germline ends. The CDR3 DNA reads as TGTGCCAGCAGCTACCTTACAGGGCTAGGTGAGCAGTACTTC. This encodes CASSYLTGLGEQYF.

The V call is TRBV9, the J call TRBJ2-5; TRBD2 aligns across 12 bases. Germline V lookup: CDR1 SGDLS, CDR2 YYNGEE. Germline trimming cut 0 bases from V and 3 bases from J; bases unmatched to any gene: 0. This CDR3 comprises 15 residues. The DNA for the CDR3 is TGTGCCAGCAGCGTAGGACTAGCGGGAGAAGAGACCCAGTACTTC. Protein product: CASSVGLAGEETQYF.

This clone was picked up one time. V and J are TRBV4-3 and TRBJ2-3; 12 bases line up with TRBD2. V trimming: 0 bases; J trimming: 6 bases; junction bases outside the gene matches: 13. The CDR3 consists of 19 residues. The germline gives CDR1 LGHNA, CDR2 YSLEER. Here the CDR3 reads CASSQEGRGGLAGMDTQYF. The CDR3 region has the DNA TGCGCCAGCAGCCAAGAAGGGAGAGGAGGACTAGCGGGGATGGATACGCAGTATTTT.

The chain joins TRBV4-1 to TRBJ1-1; 10 bases fit TRBD1. Germline CDR1 is MGHRA and CDR2 is YSYEKL. The trim removed 3 bases at V and 3 bases at J, leaving 10 bases unmatched. This CDR3 is 17 amino acids long. The CDR3 DNA reads as TGCGCCAGCAGCCACTTACCGACAGGGGGCCGGTACACTGAAGCTTTCTTT. This sequence encodes CASSHLPTGGRYTEAFF.

The chain couples TRBV29-1 to TRBJ1-2, with TRBD1 identical over 9 bases. CDR3 length: 13 residues. With 5 bases clipped from V and 8 bases from J, the junction kept 9 bases outside the gene matches. Per germline, CDR1 SQVTM and CDR2 ANQGSEA. The CDR3 loop reads CSVLGQGSEGYTF. CDR3 nucleotides: TGCAGCGTTCTAGGACAGGGGAGTGAGGGCTACACCTTC.